This TCR beta chain derives from a study of T cell responses to AZD1222 COVID-19 vaccine. Notes on the study in general: No day 14 peak samples; only post-peak repertoires were characterized. The study identified only a handful of AZD1222 recipients as seropositive at baseline. Donors skewed white British and female; clonal diversity was possibly underestimated.

The CDR3 runs to 18 residues. V dropped 1 base and J dropped 3 bases, with 19 bases sitting between them. Germline loops: CDR1 KGHSH, CDR2 LQKENI. Here immunoSEQ multiplex PCR was the method, and the copy in TCRdb shows in-frame clones only, minus some. This sample yields about 180,000 clones, of which about 93% are seen a single time; roughly 1% belongs to the top ten. Notes on this clone: What it binds is unknown.

This receptor was identified in an adult who received the MenACWY meningococcal vaccine as a control. The V gene is TRBV18, the J gene TRBJ1-3; D uncertain. The source was peripheral blood, collected 28 days after the second dose of the MenACWY control vaccine. CDR3 sequence: CASSPQRDTLRSGNTIYF. The CDR3 nucleotides are TGTGCCAGCTCACCACAAAGGGATACGTTGAGAAGTGGAAACACCATATATTTT.